This T cell receptor (beta chain) originates from a study of T cell responses to AZD1222 COVID-19 vaccine. Study-level results: Donors were largely white British and mainly female; clonal diversity was possibly underestimated. Seropositivity was recorded at baseline in only 6 or 7 AZD1222 recipients.

With regard to this clone: Its target is unknown.

The assay was immunoSEQ multiplex PCR, and TCRdb's table has in-frame clones only and misses some. The sample includes roughly 140,000 clones, less than 95% seen only once; the top ten take over 1.5%. The sequences come from peripheral blood, collected on day 0 of AZD1222 vaccination. The sequence was obtained from an adult in good health.

The CDR3 here is CASSLGGQGAEGEAFF. In nucleotides, the CDR3 is TGTGCCAGCAGCTTAGGGGGACAGGGGGCCGAAGGTGAAGCTTTCTTT. The chain is built from TRBV7-8 and TRBJ1-1; the match to TRBD1 covers 12 bases. CDR3 size: 16 residues. Trimming at V came to 1 base and at J to 7 bases, leaving 7 bases not matched to a gene. In germline, CDR1 is SGHVS, CDR2 FQNEAQ.